This T cell receptor (beta chain) was captured by sequencing in a study of cytomegalovirus exposure and HLA in healthy donors. PCR was performed using 60 Vbeta and 13 Jbeta primers. Data came from immunoSEQ multiplex PCR; TCRdb stores just in-frame clones and leaves some out. The sample includes 90,000 or so clones, roughly 71% of them seen just once. Regarding this clone: The antigen is undetermined.

Points from the study as a whole: Later on, a genetic analysis was performed. It linked a missense variant in DCLRE1C with V- and J-gene trimming of TCR beta. Later analysis identified several of the most significant clusters that appeared linked to common viral pathogens. The sole available immune exposure information was CMV serostatus. Presence/absence analyses supposed approximately even sequencing depth among donors.

The CDR3 loop spans 18 amino acids. V shed 0 bases, J shed 5 bases, and the junction held 5 bases outside the gene matches. Germline lookup yields CDR1 MDHEN and CDR2 SYDVKM. The chain combines TRBV28 with TRBJ2-2; 14 bases align to TRBD2. This sequence was found in a young woman in good health and CMV-seropositive. Sequenced material: PBMCs. Here the CDR3 reads CASSLWGGLAGETGELFF. In DNA form, the CDR3 reads TGTGCCAGCAGTTTATGGGGGGGACTAGCGGGAGAGACCGGGGAGCTGTTTTTT.